A single TCR beta chain is shown here with its context. This sample is part of a study of CD8 T cells in Susac syndrome. The sequenced target, TCR beta, came from blood CD8+ and CD4+ T cells. TEMRA cells were enriched by FACS, while CD8+ and CD4+ T cells were obtained through a negative isolation that was performed magnetically. Random hexamers primed reverse transcription of roughly 0.5 to 1 ug RNA. The authors amplified TCR beta CDR3 across 54 Vbeta and 13 Jbeta using immunoSEQ multiplex PCR. In TCRdb, the immunoSEQ multiplex PCR reads were re-called with MiXCR into one record per CDR3 protein. The sample has hundreds of thousands of distinct CDR3 sequences; over 75% are singletons. Sequencing input: CD8+ T cells from PBMCs. This TCR derives from a human donor with multiple sclerosis.

The CDR3 region is CASSPTLDGSYEQYF. The CDR3, as DNA: TGTGCCAGCAGCCCTACCCTCGACGGTTCCTACGAGCAGTACTTC. The V gene is TRBV9, the J gene TRBJ2-7; no reliable D call. V lost 4 bases and J 1 base, leaving 15 bases between the germline ends. In germline, CDR1 is SGDLS, CDR2 YYNGEE. The CDR3 is 15 residues long.